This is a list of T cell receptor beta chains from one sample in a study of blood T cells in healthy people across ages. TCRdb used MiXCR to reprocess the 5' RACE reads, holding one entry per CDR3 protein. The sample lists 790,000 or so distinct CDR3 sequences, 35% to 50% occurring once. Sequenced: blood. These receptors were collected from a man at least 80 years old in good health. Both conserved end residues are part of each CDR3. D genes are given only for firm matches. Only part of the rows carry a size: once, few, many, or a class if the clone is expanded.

DNA: TGTGCCAGCAGCCGGAGGGGGGACAGCACAGATACGCAGTATTTT; CDR3: CASSRRGDSTDTQYF; J: TRBJ2-3; V: TRBV7-3; size: many; D: -
DNA: TGTGCCAGCAGCCCGGTGGGGGTTGATACGCAGTATTTT; CDR3: CASSPVGVDTQYF; J: TRBJ2-3; V: TRBV12-3/TRBV12-4; size: -; D: -
DNA: TGCGCCAGCAAGGAGACAGATAGATCCTACAATGAGCAGTTCTTC; CDR3: CASKETDRSYNEQFF; J: TRBJ2-1; V: TRBV5-1; size: -; D: -
DNA: TGTGCCAGCAGCACCGGGACATGGACCCAGTACTTC; CDR3: CASSTGTWTQYF; J: TRBJ2-5; V: TRBV7-9; size: -; D: -
DNA: TGTGCCAGCAGTCACTTCGGGGAATCCACCTACGAGCAGTACTTC; CDR3: CASSHFGESTYEQYF; J: TRBJ2-7; V: TRBV27; size: -; D: -
DNA: TGTGCCAGCAGCAGCATGGGACGAGGCTCCTACGAGCAGTACTTC; CDR3: CASSSMGRGSYEQYF; J: TRBJ2-7; V: TRBV11-2; size: few; D: -
DNA: TGCAGTGCTAGAGGCGGTGTAAGCGAGCAGTACTTC; CDR3: CSARGGVSEQYF; J: TRBJ2-7; V: TRBV20-1; size: -; D: -
DNA: TGTGCCAGCAGCCTTTCCATCAAAGAAGCTTTCTTT; CDR3: CASSLSIKEAFF; J: TRBJ1-1; V: TRBV7-8; size: few; D: -
DNA: TGTGCCACCAGCCTACCTTTAGCGGGAGCCCCCAGTGAGCAGTACTTC; CDR3: CATSLPLAGAPSEQYF; J: TRBJ2-5; V: TRBV24-1; size: -; D: TRBD2
DNA: TGTGCCAGCTCACCTGCAACAGTCACCTACGAGCAGTACTTC; CDR3: CASSPATVTYEQYF; J: TRBJ2-7; V: TRBV18; size: -; D: -
DNA: TGCGCCAGCAGCCAAGGGGGGAGGGACAGGTACCAAGAGACCCAGTACTTC; CDR3: CASSQGGRDRYQETQYF; J: TRBJ2-5; V: TRBV4-3; size: -; D: -
DNA: TGCAGTGCTTTTGCGGGACAGGGGAACGTAGATACGCAGTATTTT; CDR3: CSAFAGQGNVDTQYF; J: TRBJ2-3; V: TRBV20-1; size: few; D: TRBD1
DNA: TGTGCCAGCAGTGGAGGACTGACGACAATCAATGAGCAGTTCTTC; CDR3: CASSGGLTTINEQFF; J: TRBJ2-1; V: TRBV27; size: many; D: -
DNA: TGTGCCAGCAGCTTAGATGGGACAGTATCCGAGCAGTACTTC; CDR3: CASSLDGTVSEQYF; J: TRBJ2-7; V: TRBV7-2; size: few; D: TRBD1
DNA: TGCGCCAGCAGCCTGGGGGCGGGTACAACTAATGAAAAACTGTTTTTT; CDR3: CASSLGAGTTNEKLFF; J: TRBJ1-4; V: TRBV5-1; size: -; D: -
DNA: TGTGCCACCAGCAGAGGCGGGACTAGCGGCTCTGGGGCCAACGTCCTGACTTTC; CDR3: CATSRGGTSGSGANVLTF; J: TRBJ2-6; V: TRBV15; size: -; D: TRBD2
DNA: TGTGCCAGCAGCTGCAACCCGGGGCCAGGAGATGAGCAGTTCTTC; CDR3: CASSCNPGPGDEQFF; J: TRBJ2-1; V: TRBV7-2; size: -; D: -
DNA: TGCAGTGCCTGGTTGCCTTTGAACACTGAAGCTTTCTTT; CDR3: CSAWLPLNTEAFF; J: TRBJ1-1; V: TRBV20-1; size: -; D: -
DNA: TGTGCCAGCAGATCTCCCCGGGCGGGAGAGACCCAGTACTTC; CDR3: CASRSPRAGETQYF; J: TRBJ2-5; V: TRBV21-1; size: few; D: -
DNA: TGTGCCAGCACCCCCACCGGCGGCTCCTCCTACAATGAGCAGTTCTTC; CDR3: CASTPTGGSSYNEQFF; J: TRBJ2-1; V: TRBV28; size: few; D: -
DNA: TGTGCCAGCAGTTCCCAGGGCCGGTACGAAAAACTGTTTTTT; CDR3: CASSSQGRYEKLFF; J: TRBJ1-4; V: TRBV12-3/TRBV12-4; size: many; D: -
DNA: TGCAGTGCTCCCAGCGAACCAAACACCATATATTTT; CDR3: CSAPSEPNTIYF; J: TRBJ1-3; V: TRBV20-1; size: -; D: -